The 8 T cell receptor beta chains reported below all come from one sample, sequenced in a study of cytomegalovirus exposure and HLA in healthy donors. Primers included in the PCR were 60 Vbeta and 13 Jbeta primers. Produced via immunoSEQ multiplex PCR; TCRdb's table is partial and in-frame only. This table has around 70,000 clones, 78% appearing once. The sequencing input was PBMCs. These receptors all stem from a woman between 35 and 50 years old in good health and CMV-seropositive.

The rearrangement uses TRBV5-1 and TRBJ2-5; weak D call: TRBD1 (5 bases). Trimming left V 1 base short and J 2 bases short, with 9 bases between. The CDR3 has 14 amino acids. Germline CDR1 and CDR2: SGHRS and YFSETQ. In DNA form, the CDR3 reads TGCGCCAGCAGCTTGCAGGGTCTTCAAGAGACCCAGTACTTC. Translated: CASSLQGLQETQYF. Using reference TRBV5-1 and TRBJ2-5 for the parts outside the CDR3, the full variable domain is KAGVTQTPRYLIKTRGQQVTLSCSPISGHRSVSWYQQTPGQGLQFLFEYFSETQRNKGNFPGRFSGRQFSNSRSEMNVSTLELGDSALYLCASSLQGLQETQYFGPGTRLLVL.

The V gene is TRBV18, the J gene TRBJ1-6; D remains unclear. Germline V lookup: CDR1 KGHSH, CDR2 LQKENI. V gave up 3 bases and J gave up 8 bases, with 11 bases separating them. This CDR3 is built from 14 residues. The CDR3 sequence is CASSPTDTYSPLHF. In nucleotides, the CDR3 is TGTGCCAGCTCACCGACCGACACTTATTCACCCCTCCACTTT.

The chain combines TRBV9 with TRBJ1-5; a possible D gene is TRBD1 (6 bases). With 2 bases removed from V and 1 base from J, the gap between germline ends came to 10 bases. Germline loops: CDR1 SGDLS, CDR2 YYNGEE. The CDR3 has 15 amino acids. The CDR3 DNA sequence: TGTGCCAGCAGCGTCTCGGGACACAGCAATCAGCCCCAGCATTTT. Amino acids: CASSVSGHSNQPQHF.

The chain uses TRBV27 and TRBJ1-4; TRBD1 agrees at 7 bases. The V and J ends lost 4 bases and 7 bases, in that order; junction bases with no gene match: 3. CDR3 size: 13 residues. In germline, CDR1 is MNHEY, CDR2 SMNVEV (reference sequence). Written as DNA, the CDR3 is TGTGCCAGCAGTTGGCCAGGGGGTGAAAAACTGTTTTTT. This codes for CASSWPGGEKLFF.

This chain links TRBV9 with TRBJ1-4; 7 bases are shared with TRBD1. With V trimmed by 3 bases and J by 4 bases, 6 bases remained unmatched. The germline CDR1 and CDR2 sequences are SGDLS and YYNGEE. This CDR3 is built from 15 residues. The CDR3 coding sequence is TGTGCCAGCAGCGAGACAGGGTATGGTAATGAAAAACTGTTTTTT. Translated, it gives CASSETGYGNEKLFF.

The rearrangement links TRBV19 to TRBJ1-3, with D maybe TRBD1 (6 bases). The CDR3 has 14 amino acids. V was trimmed by 3 bases and J by 5 bases, leaving 11 bases between them. The V gene's germline CDR1 is LNHDA and CDR2 SQIVND (reference sequence). CDR3 in amino acids: CASSMKTGRNTIYF. DNA for the CDR3: TGTGCCAGTAGTATGAAGACAGGACGAAACACCATATATTTT.

This clone has a single count. The V call is TRBV30, the J call TRBJ1-1, with unresolved D. The V end was cut by 0 bases, the J end by 1 base, with 6 bases between. From germline, CDR1 is GTSNPN and CDR2 SVGIG (reference sequence). This CDR3 is 13 amino acids long. The CDR3 bases are TGTGCCTGGAGTGTACCAGAGAACACTGAAGCTTTCTTT. Protein product: CAWSVPENTEAFF.

This chain connects TRBV7-3 to TRBJ2-3, with TRBD2 matching 11 bases. From germline, CDR1 is SGHTA and CDR2 FQGTGA. This CDR3 contains 14 residues. Trimming removed 7 bases from V and 4 bases from J; junction bases left unmatched: 4. The CDR3 region is CASTKLAGADTQYF. CDR3 DNA sequence: TGTGCCAGCACGAAACTAGCGGGGGCAGATACGCAGTATTTT.